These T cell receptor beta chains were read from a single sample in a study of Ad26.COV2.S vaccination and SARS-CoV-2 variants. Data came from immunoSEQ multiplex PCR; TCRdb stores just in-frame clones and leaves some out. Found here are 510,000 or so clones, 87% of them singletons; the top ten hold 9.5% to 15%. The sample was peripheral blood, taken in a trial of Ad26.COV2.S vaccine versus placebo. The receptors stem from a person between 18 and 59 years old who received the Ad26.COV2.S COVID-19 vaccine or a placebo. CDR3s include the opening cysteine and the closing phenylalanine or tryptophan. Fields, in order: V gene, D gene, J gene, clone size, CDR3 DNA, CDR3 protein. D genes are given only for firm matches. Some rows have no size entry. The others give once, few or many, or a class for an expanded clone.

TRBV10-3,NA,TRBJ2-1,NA,TGTGCCACCAAGGACATGGGTAACACTCGGGACAATGAGCAGTTCTTC,CATKDMGNTRDNEQFF
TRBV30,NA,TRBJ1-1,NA,TGTGCCTGGAAGTTGGCCCCCGCGGGGTACACTGAAGCTTTCTTT,CAWKLAPAGYTEAFF
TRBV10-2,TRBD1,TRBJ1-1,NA,TGCGCCAGCAGTGGACAGGGCGGTGAAGCTTTCTTT,CASSGQGGEAFF
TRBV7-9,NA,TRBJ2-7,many,TGTGCCAGCAGCCCCAGATCAAGACAGCCACAGCTTTATGAGCAGTACTTC,CASSPRSRQPQLYEQYF
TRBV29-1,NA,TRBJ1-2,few,TGCAGCGTTGAAAAGAGGTTCGGTGTGGGAAAAAACTATGGCTACACCTTC,CSVEKRFGVGKNYGYTF
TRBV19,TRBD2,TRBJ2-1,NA,TGTGCCAGTAGTCCTAGCGGGATTGTTTATGGTGAGCAGTTCTTC,CASSPSGIVYGEQFF
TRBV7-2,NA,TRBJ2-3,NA,TGTGCCAGCAGGTCCCCCCGGGCCCCGGATACGCAGTATTTT,CASRSPRAPDTQYF
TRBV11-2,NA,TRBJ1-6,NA,TGTGCCAGCAGCTTAGTTCTGGGGCGGGGGAGCTCCTATAATTCACCCCTCCACTTT,CASSLVLGRGSSYNSPLHF
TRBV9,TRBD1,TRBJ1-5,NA,TGTGCCAGCAGCCTACAGGGGTCGAGCAATCAGCCCCAGCATTTT,CASSLQGSSNQPQHF
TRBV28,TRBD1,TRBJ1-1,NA,TGTGCCAGCAGGTTGACAGGGACCACTGAAGCTTTCTTT,CASRLTGTTEAFF
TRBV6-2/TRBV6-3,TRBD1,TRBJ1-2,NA,TGTGCCAGCAGTAAACAGGGGAGCTATGGCTACACCTTC,CASSKQGSYGYTF
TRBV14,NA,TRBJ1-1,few,TGTGCCAGCAGCCTGACAGTAAACACTGAAGCTTTCTTT,CASSLTVNTEAFF
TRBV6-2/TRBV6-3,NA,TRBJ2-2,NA,TGTGCCAGCAGTCGAACGAACACCGGGGAGCTGTTTTTT,CASSRTNTGELFF
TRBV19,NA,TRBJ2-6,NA,TGTGCCAGTAGTATAAGCGGGGCCAACGTCCTGACTTTC,CASSISGANVLTF
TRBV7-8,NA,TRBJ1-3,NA,TGTGCCAGCAGCTCATTCCGGGCCCTTTCTTCGGGAAACACCATATATTTT,CASSSFRALSSGNTIYF
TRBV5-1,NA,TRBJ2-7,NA,TGCGCCAGCAGCTTGGAAGGGGTGGAGCAGTACTTC,CASSLEGVEQYF